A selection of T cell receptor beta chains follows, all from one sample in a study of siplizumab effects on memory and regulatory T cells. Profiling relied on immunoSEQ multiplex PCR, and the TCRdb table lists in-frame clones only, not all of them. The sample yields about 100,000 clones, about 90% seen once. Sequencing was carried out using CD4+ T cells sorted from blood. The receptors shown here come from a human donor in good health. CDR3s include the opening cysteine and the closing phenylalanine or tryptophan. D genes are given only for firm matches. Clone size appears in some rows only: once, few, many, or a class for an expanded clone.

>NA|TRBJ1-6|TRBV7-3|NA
CASSRPTNNSPLHF
TGTGCCAGCAGCCGGCCTACTAATAATTCACCCCTCCACTTT
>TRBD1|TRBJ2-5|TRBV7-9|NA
CASSSGQGGTQYF
TGTGCCAGCAGCTCGGGACAGGGAGGGACCCAGTACTTC
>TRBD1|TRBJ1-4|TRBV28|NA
CASSWGQREKLFF
TGTGCCAGCAGTTGGGGACAGAGAGAAAAACTGTTTTTT
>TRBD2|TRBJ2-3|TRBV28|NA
CASSLAGGTDTQYF
TGTGCCAGCAGTTTAGCGGGGGGCACAGATACGCAGTATTTT
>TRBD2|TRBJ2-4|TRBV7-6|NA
CASSSRTSGDLAKNIQYF
TGTGCCAGCAGCTCAAGGACTAGCGGGGACCTAGCCAAAAACATTCAGTACTTC
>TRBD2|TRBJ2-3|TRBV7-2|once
CATSTSGGAGDTQYF
TGTGCCACCTCGACTAGCGGGGGGGCCGGAGATACGCAGTATTTT
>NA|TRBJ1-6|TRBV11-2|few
CASSTTGSYNSPLHF
TGTGCCAGCAGCACTACAGGATCCTATAATTCACCCCTCCACTTT
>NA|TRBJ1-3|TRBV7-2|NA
CASSRRTSSGNTIYF
TGTGCCAGCAGCCGTAGGACATCCTCTGGAAACACCATATATTTT
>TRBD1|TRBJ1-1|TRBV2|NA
CATTLQGAVTEAFF
TGTGCCACCACATTACAGGGGGCGGTCACTGAAGCTTTCTTT
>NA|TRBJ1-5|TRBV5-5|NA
CASSLTGFNQPQHF
TGTGCCAGCAGCTTGACAGGGTTCAATCAGCCCCAGCATTTT
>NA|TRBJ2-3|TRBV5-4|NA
CASSLSGGASTDTQYF
TGTGCCAGCAGCTTGTCAGGGGGGGCTAGCACAGATACGCAGTATTTT
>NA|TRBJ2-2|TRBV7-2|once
CASSFDNLGTGELFF
TGTGCCAGCAGCTTTGACAACTTGGGCACCGGGGAGCTGTTTTTT
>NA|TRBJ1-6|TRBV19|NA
CASSEGEYNSPLHF
TGTGCCAGTAGTGAAGGAGAATATAATTCACCCCTCCACTTT
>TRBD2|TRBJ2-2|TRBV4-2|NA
CASSQARGGQTGELFF
TGTGCCAGCAGCCAAGCGCGGGGGGGCCAGACCGGGGAGCTGTTTTTT
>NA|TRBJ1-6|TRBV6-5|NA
CASSYQGTNSPLHF
TGTGCCAGCAGTTATCAGGGTACCAATTCACCCCTCCACTTT
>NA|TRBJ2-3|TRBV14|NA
CASSQDRGRNTDTQYF
TGTGCCAGCAGCCAAGACCGGGGGAGGAACACAGATACGCAGTATTTT
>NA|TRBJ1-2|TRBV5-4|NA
CASSRGPTEGYTF
TGTGCCAGCAGCCGGGGACCCACGGAGGGCTACACCTTC
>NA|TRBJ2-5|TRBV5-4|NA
CASSLGGGARGETQYF
TGTGCCAGCAGCTTGGGAGGGGGGGCCAGAGGAGAGACCCAGTACTTC
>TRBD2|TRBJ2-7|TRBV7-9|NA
CASRQTPGLGTREQYF
TGTGCCAGCCGCCAGACCCCGGGACTAGGTACACGCGAGCAGTACTTC
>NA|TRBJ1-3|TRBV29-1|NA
CSVLRPGNTIYF
TGCAGCGTTCTGCGCCCTGGAAACACCATATATTTT
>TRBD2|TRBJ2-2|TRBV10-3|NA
CAAGLAGGGELFF
TGTGCCGCGGGACTAGCGGGGGGCGGGGAGCTGTTTTTT
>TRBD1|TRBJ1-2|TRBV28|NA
CASSLGTGGRGYTF
TGTGCCAGCAGTTTGGGGACAGGGGGTCGGGGCTACACCTTC
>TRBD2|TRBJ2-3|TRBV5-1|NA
CASSSRTSGGHSTDTQYF
TGCGCCAGCAGCTCCCGGACTAGCGGGGGGCATAGCACAGATACGCAGTATTTT
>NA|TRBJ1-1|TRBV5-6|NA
CASSLAGLDTEAFF
TGTGCCAGCAGCTTGGCGGGGTTAGACACTGAAGCTTTCTTT
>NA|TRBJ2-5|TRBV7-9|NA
CASTYLEETQYF
TGTGCCAGCACCTACCTTGAGGAGACCCAGTACTTC
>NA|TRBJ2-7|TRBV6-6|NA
CASRLGSLYEQYF
TGTGCCAGCAGGCTAGGGTCTCTATACGAGCAGTACTTC
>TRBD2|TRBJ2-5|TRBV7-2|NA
CASSLAGLAGTETQYF
TGTGCCAGCAGCTTAGCAGGGCTAGCGGGGACCGAGACCCAGTACTTC
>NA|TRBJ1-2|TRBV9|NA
CASSVGGGDYGYTF
TGTGCCAGCAGCGTAGGCGGGGGAGACTATGGCTACACCTTC
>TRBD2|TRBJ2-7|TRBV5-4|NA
CASSLGIAGRNEQYF
TGTGCCAGCAGCTTGGGGATAGCGGGGAGGAACGAGCAGTACTTC
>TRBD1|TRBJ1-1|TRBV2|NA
CARARDREAFF
TGTGCCAGGGCCCGGGACAGGGAAGCTTTCTTT
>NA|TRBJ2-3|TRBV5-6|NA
CASSLEVSPSTDTQYF
TGTGCCAGCAGCTTGGAGGTCAGCCCTAGCACAGATACGCAGTATTTT
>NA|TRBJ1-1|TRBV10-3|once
CAISESAPNTEAFF
TGTGCCATCAGTGAGTCTGCACCGAACACTGAAGCTTTCTTT
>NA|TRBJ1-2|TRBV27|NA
CASSPWDTVTYGYTF
TGTGCCAGCAGTCCCTGGGACACCGTTACCTATGGCTACACCTTC
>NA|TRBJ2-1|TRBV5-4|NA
CASSLGGVSSYNEQFF
TGTGCCAGCAGCTTGGGCGGGGTGAGCTCCTACAATGAGCAGTTCTTC
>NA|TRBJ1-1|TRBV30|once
CAWRTDYREAFF
TGTGCCTGGAGGACCGATTATCGGGAAGCTTTCTTT
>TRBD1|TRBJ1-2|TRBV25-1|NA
CASSGTGGTNYGYTF
TGTGCCAGCAGTGGCACAGGGGGGACTAACTATGGCTACACCTTC
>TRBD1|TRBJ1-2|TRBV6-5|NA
CASSSPGQANYGYTF
TGTGCCAGCAGTTCCCCAGGACAGGCTAACTATGGCTACACCTTC
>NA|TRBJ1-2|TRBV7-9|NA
CASSLRPREAAGYTF
TGTGCCAGCAGCTTACGACCCCGGGAGGCGGCTGGCTACACCTTC
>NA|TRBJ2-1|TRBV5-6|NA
CASSYWSRLSYNEQFF
TGTGCCAGCAGCTACTGGTCTCGACTCTCCTACAATGAGCAGTTCTTC
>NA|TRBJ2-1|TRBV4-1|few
CASSQGPAAAYNEQFF
TGCGCCAGCAGCCAAGGCCCAGCCGCGGCCTACAATGAGCAGTTCTTC
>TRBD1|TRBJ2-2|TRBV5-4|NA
CASSPRTGGAGAGELFF
TGTGCCAGCAGCCCCAGAACAGGGGGCGCTGGTGCCGGGGAGCTGTTTTTT
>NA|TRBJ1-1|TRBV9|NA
CASSVVGGDLPLGEAFF
TGTGCCAGCAGCGTAGTGGGAGGAGACCTTCCCTTGGGTGAAGCTTTCTTT
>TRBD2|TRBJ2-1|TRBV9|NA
CASSAFLSGGLLNEQFF
TGTGCCAGCAGCGCTTTCCTTAGCGGGGGGTTACTCAATGAGCAGTTCTTC
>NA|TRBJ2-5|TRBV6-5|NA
CASSYSAGGETQYF
TGTGCCAGCAGTTACTCGGCAGGAGGAGAGACCCAGTACTTC
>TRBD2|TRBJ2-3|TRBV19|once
CASSSYLLAGGRDTQYF
TGTGCCAGTAGTTCGTACCTTCTAGCGGGGGGTAGAGATACGCAGTATTTT
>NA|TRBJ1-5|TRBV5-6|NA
CASSLVGGSQPQHF
TGTGCCAGCAGCTTGGTGGGGGGCAGTCAGCCCCAGCATTTT
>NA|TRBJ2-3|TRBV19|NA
CASSPGPGSTDTQYF
TGTGCCAGTAGTCCGGGCCCAGGGAGCACAGATACGCAGTATTTT
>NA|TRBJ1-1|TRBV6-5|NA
CASIRTGWTEAFF
TGTGCCAGCATTCGAACAGGGTGGACTGAAGCTTTCTTT
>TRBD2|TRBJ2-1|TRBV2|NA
CASRAKASGGEQFF
TGTGCCAGCAGGGCGAAGGCTAGCGGGGGCGAGCAGTTCTTC